This TCR beta chain appears in the sequencing data of a study of molecular identifiers for immune sequencing clone quantification. Bulk TCR library preparation followed previously described methods with listed TCR primers. TCRdb ran MiXCR on the PCR reads and lists one entry per CDR3 protein. The repertoire includes about 510,000 distinct CDR3 sequences, around 23% of them detected once, and around 0.76% sits in the top ten. Whole-study findings and limits: Should identical TCR molecules share a barcode, the sizes of highly expanded clones could be underestimated.

The germline V gene encodes CDR1 SGHRS and CDR2 YFSETQ. The CDR3 spans 13 residues. Sorted naive CD8 T cells, roughly 17,000 to 1,100,000, were sequenced from 10%, 30% or 50% RNA. Sorting captured naive CD8 T cells as CD8+CD4-CCR7+CD45RA+. The table lists this clonotype with a count of one. No antigen is known for it. This sequence may be a read error, since a much larger clone differs from it by one base. Material: naive CD8+ T cells from blood, with Jurkat cell RNA spiked in. Subset: FACS-sorted CD8+CD4-CCR7+CD45RA+ naive T cells. V gene TRBV5-1 combines with J gene TRBJ2-7, with 7 nucleotides matching TRBD2. The source is a human donor in good health. Some libraries in this study had Jurkat cell RNA spiked in. CDR3 sequence (DNA): TGCACCAGCAGCGGGACGGGGATTCAGGAGCAGTACTTC. Translating it yields CTSSGTGIQEQYF.